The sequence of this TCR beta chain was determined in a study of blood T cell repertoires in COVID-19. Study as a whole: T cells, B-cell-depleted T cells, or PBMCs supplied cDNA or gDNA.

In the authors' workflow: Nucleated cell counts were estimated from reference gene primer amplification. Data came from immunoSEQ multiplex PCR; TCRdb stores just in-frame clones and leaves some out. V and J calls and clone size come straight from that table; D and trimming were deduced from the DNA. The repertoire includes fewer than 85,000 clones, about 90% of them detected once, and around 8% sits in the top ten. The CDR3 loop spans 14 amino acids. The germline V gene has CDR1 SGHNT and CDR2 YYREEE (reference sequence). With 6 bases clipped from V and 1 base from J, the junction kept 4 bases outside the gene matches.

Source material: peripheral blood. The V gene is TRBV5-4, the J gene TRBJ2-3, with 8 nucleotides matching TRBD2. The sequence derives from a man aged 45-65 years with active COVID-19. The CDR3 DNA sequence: TGTGCCAGCACCCTAGCGGGCCGCACAGATACGCAGTATTTT. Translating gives CASTLAGRTDTQYF. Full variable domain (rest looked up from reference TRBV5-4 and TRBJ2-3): ETGVTQSPTHLIKTRGQQVTLRCSSQSGHNTVSWYQQALGQGPQFIFQYYREEENGRGNFPPRFSGLQFPNYSSELNVNALELDDSALYLCASTLAGRTDTQYFGPGTRLTVL.